These 13 T cell receptor beta chains originate from one sample sequenced in a study of long-term antiretroviral therapy in people with HIV. With survey level as its setting, the immunoSEQ assay was v3.0. Assay: immunoSEQ multiplex PCR; the TCRdb copy retains only in-frame clones and omits some. The sample has some 21,000 clones, 82% seen once; the top ten hold over 8%. The material sequenced was unsorted PBMCs, taken at the start of antiretroviral therapy. The source of these receptors is a middle-aged man with HIV.

This chain links TRBV7-6 with TRBJ1-5; perhaps TRBD1 as D (6 bases). The germline CDR1 and CDR2 sequences are SGHVS and FNYEAQ. V dropped 8 bases and J dropped 4 bases, with 18 bases sitting between them. The CDR3 is 15 residues long. This chain's CDR3 is CASSTLTGRNQPQHF. In nucleotides, the CDR3 is TGTGCCAGCTCCACTCTTACAGGGCGTAATCAGCCCCAGCATTTT.

This clone was recorded once. The J gene is TRBJ2-1, the V gene TRBV27, with TRBD1 identical over 8 bases. The CDR3 consists of 12 residues. V was clipped by 6 bases and J by 8 bases; unmatched bases: 3. Germline CDR1 and CDR2: MNHEY and SMNVEV (reference sequence). The CDR3 loop is CASSQGADEQFF. CDR3 in DNA: TGTGCCAGCAGCCAGGGGGCCGATGAGCAGTTCTTC.

This clone showed up just a few times. This chain joins TRBV9 and TRBJ2-7, with D perhaps assigned TRBD1 or TRBD2 (6 bases each). This CDR3 comprises 16 residues. Deletions cut 2 bases from V and 4 bases from J, with 19 bases between. Germline loops: CDR1 SGDLS, CDR2 YYNGEE. This chain's CDR3 is CASSVGGDTVLYEQYF. As DNA, the CDR3 is TGTGCCAGCAGCGTCGGCGGGGACACCGTTTTGTACGAGCAGTACTTC. Using reference TRBV9 and TRBJ2-7 for the parts outside the CDR3, the full variable domain is DSGVTQTPKHLITATGQRVTLRCSPRSGDLSVYWYQQSLDQGLQFLIQYYNGEERAKGNILERFSAQQFPDLHSELNLSSLELGDSALYFCASSVGGDTVLYEQYFGPGTRLTVT.

The chain joins TRBV10-2 to TRBJ2-7; perhaps TRBD2 as D (5 bases). V was trimmed by 6 bases and J by 2 bases, leaving 17 bases between them. Germline CDR1 is WSHSY and CDR2 is SAAADI. The CDR3 consists of 15 residues. The CDR3 region is CASRDGSSSTYEQYF. The DNA for the CDR3 is TGCGCCAGCAGAGACGGCTCTAGCAGTACCTACGAGCAGTACTTC.

The gene calls are TRBV7-9 and TRBJ1-2; tentatively, D is TRBD1 (6 bases). The germline V gene encodes CDR1 SEHNR and CDR2 FQNEAQ (reference sequence). The CDR3 is 15 residues long. Trimming removed 5 bases at V and 0 bases at J, with 13 bases between. In nucleotides, the CDR3 is TGTGCCAGCAGCCGAGGGGGTCTAGCTAACTATGGCTACACCTTC. This gives the protein CASSRGGLANYGYTF. The whole variable domain, remainder taken from reference TRBV7-9 and TRBJ1-2, is DTGVSQNPRHKITKRGQNVTFRCDPISEHNRLYWYRQTLGQGPEFLTYFQNEAQLEKSRLLSDRFSAERPKGSFSTLEIQRTEQGDSAMYLCASSRGGLANYGYTFGSGTRLTVV.

This chain uses TRBV6-5 with TRBJ2-5; 7 bases line up with TRBD1. The germline V gene has CDR1 MNHEY and CDR2 SVGAGI. V lost 4 bases to trimming and J lost 4 bases; unmatched junction nucleotides: 0. The CDR3 extends over 12 amino acids. CDR3 in DNA: TGTGCCAGCAGTTGGACAGGAGAGACCCAGTACTTC. Its protein product is CASSWTGETQYF.

The rearrangement uses TRBV10-1 and TRBJ1-1; D is unresolved. Germline CDR1 and CDR2: WNHNN and SYGVQD (reference sequence). The length of the CDR3 is 14 residues. The V and J ends lost 1 base and 4 bases respectively, with 10 bases between them. As DNA, the CDR3 is TGCGCCAGCAGTGAGTTCGTGGGAGGCACTGAAGCTTTCTTT. It translates to CASSEFVGGTEAFF.

In its sample, this clone was seen a few times. V is TRBV28 and J is TRBJ1-2; no reliable D call. The V gene lost 5 bases and the J gene lost 6 bases, with 25 bases spanning the gap. This CDR3 has 17 residues. Germline V gene sequence: CDR1 MDHEN, CDR2 SYDVKM. CDR3 in amino acids: CASSRTPGSDARDGYTF. In DNA form, the CDR3 reads TGTGCCAGCAGTAGAACCCCCGGGTCCGACGCAAGGGATGGCTACACCTTC.

V and J are TRBV30 and TRBJ2-7; 12 nucleotides line up with TRBD2. V was clipped by 2 bases and J by 6 bases; unmatched bases: 5. Germline V gene data show CDR1 as GTSNPN and CDR2 as SVGIG (reference sequence). The CDR3 has 14 residues. The CDR3 region has the DNA TGTGCCTGGAGTTACGCGACTAGCGGGAGCGAGCAGTACTTC. It yields the protein CAWSYATSGSEQYF. Supplemented by reference TRBV30 and TRBJ2-7, the full variable domain reads SQTIHQWPATLVQPVGSPLSLECTVEGTSNPNLYWYRQAAGRGLQLLFYSVGIGQISSEVPQNLSASRPQDRQFILSSKKLLLSDSGFYLCAWSYATSGSEQYFGPGTRLTVT.

This clone appeared a few times. The rearrangement uses TRBV19 and TRBJ1-3; tentative D call: TRBD1 (6 bases). Germline-derived CDR1 and CDR2 are LNHDA and SQIVND (reference sequence). The CDR3 has 16 amino acids. Deletions cut 6 bases from V and 0 bases from J, with 15 bases between. In nucleotides, the CDR3 is TGTGCCAGTAGCACCGGGACACTCATCTCTGGAAACACCATATATTTT. Translated: CASSTGTLISGNTIYF.

V is TRBV19 and J is TRBJ2-7; TRBD2 might be the D (5 bases). This CDR3 comprises 13 residues. Germline CDR1 is LNHDA and CDR2 is SQIVND (reference sequence). The V end lost 10 bases, the J end lost 5 bases, and 18 bases lay between the germline ends. CDR3: CATLHSRGNEQYF. CDR3 in DNA: TGTGCCACCCTTCACTCTCGGGGAAACGAGCAGTACTTC.

The chain recombines TRBV27 with TRBJ2-3, with D possibly TRBD2 on 5 matching bases. Germline CDR1 reads MNHEY; CDR2 reads SMNVEV (reference sequence). Trimming removed 5 bases from V and 1 base from J, with 10 bases in between. This CDR3 contains 14 residues. For the CDR3, the DNA is TGTGCCAGCAGTGAGGGTAGCGGCACAGATACGCAGTATTTT. It yields the protein CASSEGSGTDTQYF.

The CDR3 is CASSQDLGGGATEAFF. CDR3 sequence (DNA): TGCGCCAGCAGCCAAGATCTAGGAGGGGGCGCGACTGAAGCTTTCTTT. The chain uses TRBV4-3 and TRBJ1-1, with 7 bases lining up with TRBD1. Germline-derived CDR1 and CDR2 are LGHNA and YSLEER. The junction had 9 bases not matched to a gene; V was cut back by 0 bases and J by 5 bases. CDR3 size: 16 residues.